Listed here is a single TCR beta chain. The data derive from a study of blood T cell repertoires in COVID-19. Study-level information: Collection of acute and convalescent COVID-19 samples took place in the United States, Italy and Spain. The cDNA or gDNA used as material had been derived from T cells, B-cell-depleted T cells, or PBMCs.

This CDR3 is 18 amino acids long. Germline V gives CDR1 SGDLS, CDR2 YYNGEE. V trimming: 4 bases; J trimming: 1 base; junction bases outside the gene matches: 15. Per the original data handling: Amplifying reference gene primers gave estimates of nucleated cell counts. Here immunoSEQ multiplex PCR was the method, and the copy in TCRdb shows in-frame clones only, minus some. V and J calls and clone size are those listed in that table; D and trimming were worked out from the DNA. The table has 95,000 to 100,000 clones, roughly nine tenths seen once. The chain employs TRBV9 and TRBJ2-7, with 9 bases that match TRBD1. The TCR sequence derives from a man aged 50 or older with acute or convalescent COVID-19. Material: peripheral blood. Here the CDR3 DNA reads TGTGCCAGCAGCACTCAAAGGAGGGGGACAGGGCGATCCTACGAGCAGTACTTC. Translation: CASSTQRRGTGRSYEQYF.